This TCR beta chain was obtained from a study of CD8 T cells in ankylosing spondylitis. Study-level results: CD8+ cells made up the disease-linked clones, which were relatively rare in peripheral blood.

Trimming left V 0 bases short and J 6 bases short, with 3 bases between. The CDR3 length is 12 residues. Germline CDR1 reads SGHRS; CDR2 reads YFSETQ. TCRdb passed the 5' RACE reads through MiXCR, listing each CDR3 protein once. The table includes 190,000 or so distinct CDR3 sequences, more than 10% detected once. Worth noting for this clonotype: Its antigen is not identified.

Sequencing was carried out using blood, either unsorted or a sorted T cell fraction (not recorded which). This chain links TRBV5-1 with TRBJ2-2, with D hard to call. This sequence originates from a male donor with ankylosing spondylitis or in good health (not recorded which). In nucleotides, the CDR3 is TGCGCCAGCAGCTTGGAGGCCGGGGAGCTGTTTTTT. Protein product: CASSLEAGELFF.